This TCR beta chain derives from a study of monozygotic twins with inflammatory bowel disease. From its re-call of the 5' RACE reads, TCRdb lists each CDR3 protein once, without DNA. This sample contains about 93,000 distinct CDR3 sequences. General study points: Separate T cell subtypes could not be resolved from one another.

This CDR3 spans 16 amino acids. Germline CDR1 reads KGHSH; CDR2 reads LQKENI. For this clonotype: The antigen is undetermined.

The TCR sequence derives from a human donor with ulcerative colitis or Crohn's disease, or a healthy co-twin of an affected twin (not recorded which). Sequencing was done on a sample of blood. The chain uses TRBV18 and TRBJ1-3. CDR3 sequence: CASSPPLAGSGNTIYF.